These 21 T cell receptor beta chains came from one sample sequenced in a study of human T cells and chemical hapten exposure. TCRdb itself ran the RACE reads through MiXCR, one entry per CDR3 protein. The sample lists a few hundred thousand distinct CDR3 sequences, about 6% seen once, with approximately 5.4% in the top ten. Time point denoted: patch test 2, 6 weeks after DPC sensitization. Sample treatment: therapeutic diphenylcyclopropenone sensitization with weekly scalp DPC. Sequencing was performed on whole blood, taken in connection with sensitization to the hapten diphenylcyclopropenone (DPC). The receptors were gathered from a woman younger than 35 with alopecia areata. Some clones in this sample may be carry-over from other donors' samples.

There are a few counts of this clonotype. The chain carries TRBV7-8 and TRBJ2-5, with unresolved D. With 5 bases removed from V and 2 bases from J, the gap between germline ends came to 21 bases. Germline-derived CDR1 and CDR2 are SGHVS and FQNEAQ. The CDR3 has 17 residues. The chain's CDR3 is CASSGPGPRAPQETQYF. The DNA for the CDR3 is TGTGCCAGCAGCGGCCCCGGACCCCGTGCCCCTCAAGAGACCCAGTACTTC.

This clonotype was observed a handful of times. J is TRBJ1-1 and V is TRBV5-4; D is uncertain. V lost 1 base and J lost 0, with 13 bases in between. Germline assignment: CDR1 SGHNT and CDR2 YYREEE (reference sequence). CDR3 length: 16 residues. The CDR3 reads CASSLFYPVMNTEAFF. The CDR3 nucleotides read TGTGCCAGCAGCTTGTTTTATCCGGTGATGAACACTGAAGCTTTCTTT.

Many counts were recorded for this clonotype. The chain has TRBV20-1 and TRBJ2-1; 14 bases map to TRBD2. Germline V CDR1 and CDR2: DFQATT, SNEGSKA (reference sequence). The CDR3 runs 16 residues. With V trimmed by 6 bases and J by 4 bases, 8 bases remained unmatched. The CDR3 DNA follows: TGCAGTGCCGCCGGGACTAGCGGGAGAATTTACAATGAGCAGTTCTTC. It is translated as CSAAGTSGRIYNEQFF.

This clonotype has ten or more counts. The chain is built from TRBV2 and TRBJ1-2; a weak D match, TRBD1 (6 bases). V lost 11 bases and J 5 bases, leaving 9 bases between the germline ends. The germline V gene has CDR1 SNHLY and CDR2 FYNNEI. There are 10 residues in the CDR3. The CDR3 region has the DNA TGTGCCCTCAGGGGTTATGGCTACACCTTC. Translating it yields CALRGYGYTF. The entire variable domain, with the rest obtained from reference TRBV2 and TRBJ1-2, is as follows: EPEVTQTPSHQVTQMGQEVILRCVPISNHLYFYWYRQILGQKVEFLVSFYNNEISEKSEIFDDQFSVERPDGSNFTLKIRSTKLEDSAMYFCALRGYGYTFGSGTRLTVV.

This clonotype was found a few times. This chain links TRBV2 with TRBJ1-6; no definite D call. This CDR3 is 13 amino acids long. In germline, CDR1 is SNHLY, CDR2 FYNNEI. V was shortened by 4 bases and J by 7 bases, with 8 bases between the two germline ends. The CDR3 protein is CASSGDQNSPLHF. In DNA, the CDR3 is TGTGCCAGCAGTGGTGACCAAAATTCACCCCTCCACTTT.

This clonotype has only a few counts. The rearrangement joins TRBV5-1 to TRBJ2-7; D uncertain. Germline lookup yields CDR1 SGHRS and CDR2 YFSETQ. The CDR3 is 13 residues long. V was shortened by 7 bases and J by 0 bases, with 11 bases between the two germline ends. CDR3: CASRPVSSYEQYF. The CDR3, as DNA: TGCGCCAGCCGCCCGGTGAGCTCCTACGAGCAGTACTTC. The complete variable domain, with remaining parts taken from reference TRBV5-1 and TRBJ2-7, reads KAGVTQTPRYLIKTRGQQVTLSCSPISGHRSVSWYQQTPGQGLQFLFEYFSETQRNKGNFPGRFSGRQFSNSRSEMNVSTLELGDSALYLCASRPVSSYEQYFGPGTRLTVT.

This clonotype was found a few times. V gene TRBV12-2 combines with J gene TRBJ2-7; TRBD2, as called in the table, went unchecked against the DNA. TRBV12-2 is a known pseudogene. There are 14 residues in the CDR3. DNA for the CDR3: TGTGCAAGTCGCGGACTAGCGGGGTGGAACGAGCAGTACTTC. Translating gives CASRGLAGWNEQYF.

The rearrangement links TRBV7-2 to TRBJ2-5; TRBD2 matches 14 bases. Germline assignment: CDR1 SGHTA and CDR2 FQGNSA. The CDR3 length is 18 residues. V shed 2 bases, J shed 1 base, and the junction held 6 bases outside the gene matches. CDR3 protein: CASSLTGTSGGAQETQYF. DNA of the CDR3: TGTGCCAGCAGCTTAACTGGGACTAGCGGGGGCGCCCAAGAGACCCAGTACTTC.

This clonotype came up many times. CDR3 bases: TGTGCCAGCAGCTTAGGTGGCCTCGGGGATGAGCAGTTCTTC. It translates to CASSLGGLGDEQFF. The chain uses TRBV7-3 and TRBJ2-1; maybe TRBD2 (5 bases). The CDR3 sequence is 14 residues long. CDR1 is SGHTA, CDR2 FQGTGA, per germline. Trimming removed 2 bases at V and 8 bases at J, with 13 bases between.

This clonotype was counted ten times or more. The chain recombines TRBV4-1 with TRBJ1-2, with a tentative D call TRBD1 (5 bases). This CDR3 is 13 amino acids long. Germline loops: CDR1 MGHRA, CDR2 YSYEKL. V was pared by 0 bases and J by 8 bases, with 10 bases between. CDR3 coding DNA: TGCGCCAGCAGCCAAGATCAGGGAGAAGGCTACACCTTC. This encodes CASSQDQGEGYTF.

The table lists this clonotype with many counts. This CDR3 reads CASSQDSVLAYSNQPQHF. The DNA of the CDR3 is TGTGCCAGCAGCCAAGATTCGGTGCTCGCGTATAGCAATCAGCCCCAGCATTTT. The J gene is TRBJ1-5, the V gene TRBV4-2; no definite D call. The CDR3 has 18 amino acids. The germline V gene has CDR1 LGHNA and CDR2 YNFKEQ. V shed 0 bases and J shed 0 bases, with 15 bases lying between them.

The chain couples TRBV6-2 or TRBV6-3 to TRBJ1-5; no reliable D call. Germline CDR1 is MNHEY and CDR2 is SVGEGT. The V and J ends lost 3 bases and 7 bases respectively, with 7 bases between them. The CDR3 spans 12 residues. The CDR3 sequence: CASSYMRQPQHF. CDR3 coding DNA: TGTGCCAGCAGTTATATGAGGCAGCCCCAGCATTTT.

The rearrangement uses TRBV19 and TRBJ2-6; 9 nucleotides line up with TRBD1. Germline lookup yields CDR1 LNHDA and CDR2 SQIVND (reference sequence). V was clipped by 3 bases and J by 3 bases; unmatched bases: 9. The CDR3 spans 18 residues. This chain's CDR3 is CASSIPLQGAGGANVLTF. DNA for the CDR3: TGTGCCAGTAGTATCCCCTTACAGGGGGCCGGTGGGGCCAACGTCCTGACTTTC.

This clonotype has a count of ten or more. The chain is built from TRBV18 and TRBJ1-1; D is unresolved. The CDR3 extends over 15 amino acids. Trimming took 2 bases from V and 0 from J, leaving 10 bases between them. Germline V gene data show CDR1 as KGHSH and CDR2 as LQKENI. The CDR3 DNA reads as TGTGCCAGCTCACCAAAACCCGGTCTGAACACTGAAGCTTTCTTT. Protein product: CASSPKPGLNTEAFF.

Only a few counts were recorded for this clonotype. This chain joins TRBV20-1 and TRBJ1-5, with 7 bases that match TRBD1. J lost 2 bases, V lost 5 bases, and 9 bases had no gene match. Germline assignment: CDR1 DFQATT and CDR2 SNEGSKA (reference sequence). The CDR3 contains 15 residues. Here the CDR3 DNA reads TGCAGTGCTGACAAAGGGGGCGCGGGCAATCAGCCCCAGCATTTT. This gives the protein CSADKGGAGNQPQHF.

This clonotype showed up just a few times. This chain joins TRBV9 and TRBJ2-1; 7 positions match TRBD2. The CDR3 is 14 amino acids. The germline CDR1 and CDR2 sequences are SGDLS and YYNGEE. Trimming took 4 bases from V and 8 from J; bases not matched to a gene: 9. For the CDR3, the DNA is TGTGCCAGCAGCCCAATGTGGGAGGGGTATGAGCAGTTCTTC. It specifies CASSPMWEGYEQFF. The full variable domain, rest sourced from reference TRBV9 and TRBJ2-1, is DSGVTQTPKHLITATGQRVTLRCSPRSGDLSVYWYQQSLDQGLQFLIQYYNGEERAKGNILERFSAQQFPDLHSELNLSSLELGDSALYFCASSPMWEGYEQFFGPGTRLTVL.

The chain carries TRBV7-3 and TRBJ1-4; D unresolved. Trimming removed 1 base at V and 5 bases at J, with 8 bases between. The CDR3 is made up of 14 amino acids. The V gene's germline CDR1 is SGHTA and CDR2 FQGTGA. The CDR3: CASSLKPDNEKLFF. The CDR3, as DNA: TGTGCCAGCAGCTTAAAACCAGACAATGAAAAACTGTTTTTT.

This clonotype was counted a few times. The chain joins TRBV9 to TRBJ2-7, with D hard to call. In germline, CDR1 is SGDLS, CDR2 YYNGEE. This CDR3 spans 12 amino acids. V was clipped by 0 bases and J by 7 bases, with 8 bases between them. The CDR3, as DNA: TGTGCCAGCAGCGTAGGCAGGAGTGAGCAGTACTTC. Residues: CASSVGRSEQYF. Looking up the rest from reference TRBV9 and TRBJ2-7 gives the full variable domain: DSGVTQTPKHLITATGQRVTLRCSPRSGDLSVYWYQQSLDQGLQFLIQYYNGEERAKGNILERFSAQQFPDLHSELNLSSLELGDSALYFCASSVGRSEQYFGPGTRLTVT.

This clonotype has just a few counts. The chain recombines TRBV4-2 with TRBJ1-4; weak D call: TRBD1 (5 bases). The germline V and J ends were trimmed by 1 base and 8 bases, with 17 bases remaining between them. CDR1 LGHNA and CDR2 YNFKEQ come from the germline V gene. The CDR3 runs 16 residues. The CDR3 nucleotides read TGTGCCAGCAGCCAAGTAACGGGGGTAGGAGACGAAAAACTGTTTTTT. Encoded protein: CASSQVTGVGDEKLFF.

The chain has TRBV4-2 and TRBJ1-2, with 8 nucleotides matching TRBD1. The ends lost 5 bases at V and 3 bases at J; junction bases unmatched: 2. The CDR3 has 13 amino acids. The V gene's germline CDR1 is LGHNA and CDR2 YNFKEQ. DNA of the CDR3: TGTGCCAGCAGCAAGACAGGGGACTATGGCTACACCTTC. Protein sequence: CASSKTGDYGYTF.

The rearrangement links TRBV29-1 to TRBJ2-1; TRBD1 matches at 7 bases. Germline V gives CDR1 SQVTM, CDR2 ANQGSEA. This CDR3 spans 12 amino acids. V lost 4 bases, J lost 10 bases, and 7 bases stayed unmatched. The CDR3 sequence is CSVVRGPREQFF. In DNA, the CDR3 is TGCAGCGTTGTAAGGGGGCCGAGGGAGCAGTTCTTC.